The 31 T cell receptor beta chains given below trace back to one sample, sequenced in a study of blood T cell repertoires in COVID-19. TCRdb's copy holds only in-frame clones and misses some; the assay was immunoSEQ multiplex PCR. Found here are about 160,000 clones, 88% of them singletons; the top ten hold approximately 6.6%. Sequences were obtained from PBMCs or T cells enriched from blood (not recorded which). These receptor sequences come from a woman aged 50 to 60 who had recovered from COVID-19.

The rearrangement uses TRBV21-1 and TRBJ2-5; TRBD2 is the table's D call, not checked against the DNA. TRBV21-1 is given as a pseudogene. The CDR3 loop spans 14 amino acids. CDR3: CASSKKGGQETQYF. In nucleotides, the CDR3 is TGTGCCAGCAGCAAAAAGGGAGGCCAAGAGACCCAGTACTTC.

The chain recombines TRBV29-1 with TRBJ1-1, with D uncertain. The CDR3 extends over 11 amino acids. The V gene's germline CDR1 is SQVTM and CDR2 ANQGSEA. Trimming cost V 5 bases and J 2 bases, with 6 bases left between them. For the CDR3, the DNA is TGCAGCGTTAGCCGCAACACTGAAGCTTTCTTT. It yields the protein CSVSRNTEAFF.

This chain joins TRBV5-6 and TRBJ2-2; maybe TRBD1 (5 bases). The length of the CDR3 is 17 residues. Trimming removed 1 base at V and 6 bases at J, with 19 bases between. Germline CDR1 SGHDT, CDR2 YYEEEE. CDR3 region: CASSLLQGGTTSGELFF. CDR3 DNA: TGTGCCAGCAGCTTGTTGCAGGGTGGAACCACATCCGGGGAGCTGTTTTTT.

The chain links TRBV30 to TRBJ2-1, with TRBD2 identical over 11 bases. The length of the CDR3 is 14 residues. In germline, CDR1 is GTSNPN, CDR2 SVGIG (reference sequence). V was clipped by 5 bases and J by 10 bases; unmatched bases: 10. CDR3 DNA: TGTGCCTGGGGTAGCGGGGGGGCCGCTACCGAGCAGTTCTTC. The encoded protein is CAWGSGGAATEQFF.

The gene calls are TRBV6-2 or TRBV6-3 and TRBJ2-7; 12 bases are shared with TRBD2. J gave up 5 bases and V 5 bases, and 7 bases lay outside the gene matches. From germline, CDR1 is MNHEY and CDR2 SVGEGT. The CDR3 has 15 residues. CDR3 sequence: CASSRTSGVGHEQYF. CDR3 DNA: TGTGCCAGCAGTCGGACTAGCGGGGTTGGGCACGAGCAGTACTTC.

This clone showed up just once. Here the CDR3 DNA reads TGTGCCAGCAGCCGCGGGACAGGCTCTGGAAACACCATATATTTT. It translates to CASSRGTGSGNTIYF. The chain recombines TRBV6-5 with TRBJ1-3, with 8 bases identical to TRBD1. CDR1 and CDR2 from the germline V gene are MNHEY and SVGAGI. The CDR3 has 15 residues. V was clipped by 6 bases and J by 0 bases; unmatched bases: 4.

This chain uses TRBV18 with TRBJ1-4; D may be TRBD1 (6 bases). V lost 2 bases, J lost 8 bases, and 12 bases lay in between. Germline-derived CDR1 and CDR2 are KGHSH and LQKENI. The CDR3 contains 14 residues. CDR3 bases: TGTGCCAGCTCACCAGGCAGGGGAGGGGAAAAACTGTTTTTT. As protein: CASSPGRGGEKLFF.

This chain joins TRBV11-3 and TRBJ2-2; 7 positions match TRBD2. Germline CDR1 and CDR2: SGHNT and YENEEA. V shed 5 bases and J 0 bases; nucleotides not matched to a gene: 6. CDR3 length equals 16 residues. The CDR3 DNA reads as TGTGCCAGCAGCCTCCTAGCGGATACGAACACCGGGGAGCTGTTTTTT. This encodes CASSLLADTNTGELFF.

The chain combines TRBV12-3 or TRBV12-4 with TRBJ1-5; D is uncertain. V lost 1 base, J lost 6 bases, and 4 bases lay in between. The CDR3 has 12 residues. CDR3 amino acids: CASSLGGQPQHF. In DNA, the CDR3 is TGTGCCAGCAGTTTAGGAGGTCAGCCCCAGCATTTT.

V is TRBV7-8 and J is TRBJ1-5; D perhaps matches TRBD1 (5 bases). V gave up 1 base and J gave up 0 bases, with 25 bases separating them. This CDR3 is 21 amino acids long. Germline V gene lookup returns CDR1 SGHVS and CDR2 FQNEAQ. CDR3 protein: CASSLGWMRARGGYSNQPQHF. The CDR3 coding sequence is TGTGCCAGCAGCTTAGGTTGGATGCGCGCGCGCGGGGGATATAGCAATCAGCCCCAGCATTTT.

This chain uses TRBV27 with TRBJ2-5; tentatively, D is TRBD2 (7 bases). Germline assignment: CDR1 MNHEY and CDR2 SMNVEV (reference sequence). V dropped 7 bases and J dropped 4 bases, with 25 bases sitting between them. This CDR3 comprises 17 residues. Here the CDR3 DNA reads TGTGCCAGCAAGGCTCAGTGGGGGGGGCTGTTGGCAGAGACCCAGTACTTC. This encodes CASKAQWGGLLAETQYF.

The chain carries TRBV7-9 and TRBJ2-3; D may be TRBD2 (7 bases). Germline assignment: CDR1 SEHNR and CDR2 FQNEAQ (reference sequence). The CDR3 sequence is 15 residues long. Trimming left V 1 base short and J 4 bases short, with 12 bases between. As DNA, the CDR3 is TGTGCCAGCAGCTTAGGTGGGGGGGCCCCAGATACGCAGTATTTT. It translates to CASSLGGGAPDTQYF.

Notes on this clone: One junction end does not reproduce the germline sequence, and a read error may be involved. V gene TRBV7-7 combines with J gene TRBJ2-1; D possibly corresponds to TRBD2 (5 bases). The CDR3 is 15 amino acids. Germline loops: CDR1 SSHAT, CDR2 FNYEAQ (reference sequence). The DNA of the CDR3 is TGTGCTAGCAGCCTGGACTCGAGCTCCTACAATGAGCAGTTCTTC. Residues: CASSLDSSSYNEQFF.

This clone was detected only once. This rearrangement joins TRBV19 to TRBJ2-7; weak D call: TRBD1 (8 bases). The CDR3 has 13 amino acids. V lost 5 bases and J lost 6, with 14 bases in between. Germline V CDR1 and CDR2: LNHDA, SQIVND (reference sequence). DNA of the CDR3: TGTGCCAGTAGTCACACAGGGGGGGCCGAGCAGTACTTC. Protein: CASSHTGGAEQYF.

This sequence joins TRBV6-2 or TRBV6-3 and TRBJ2-6; D not certain. The CDR3 sequence is 15 residues long. The germline gives CDR1 MNHEY, CDR2 SVGEGT. The V end was cut by 0 bases, the J end by 0 bases, with 3 bases between. In nucleotides, the CDR3 is TGTGCCAGCAGTTACTCTAGCTCTGGGGCCAACGTCCTGACTTTC. Amino acid sequence: CASSYSSSGANVLTF.

The chain couples TRBV5-4 to TRBJ2-7; 9 bases fit TRBD2. The CDR3 spans 15 residues. Germline-derived CDR1 and CDR2 are SGHNT and YYREEE (reference sequence). The junction had 4 bases not matched to a gene; V was cut back by 3 bases and J by 0 bases. The CDR3: CASSSRLAASYEQYF. The CDR3 DNA is TGTGCCAGCAGCTCGCGACTAGCGGCCTCCTACGAGCAGTACTTC.

V is TRBV20-1 and J is TRBJ2-1, with a weak D call TRBD2 (5 bases). CDR3 length: 11 amino acids. V was clipped by 6 bases and J by 7 bases, with 10 bases between them. Germline CDR1 is DFQATT and CDR2 is SNEGSKA (reference sequence). For the CDR3, the DNA is TGCAGTGCCGAGACTATAAATGAGCAGTTCTTC. Protein: CSAETINEQFF.

The J gene is TRBJ1-2, the V gene TRBV3-1 (or the pseudogene TRBV3-2); tentative D call: TRBD1 (5 bases). There are 15 residues in the CDR3. Germline-derived CDR1 and CDR2 are LGHDT and YNNKEL (reference sequence). The V end lost 4 bases, the J end lost 4 bases, and 16 bases lay between the germline ends. CDR3 coding DNA: TGTGCCAGCAGCCGGGGAGGGATGGGGACCTATGGCTACACCTTC. This sequence encodes CASSRGGMGTYGYTF.

A single count supports this clone. This rearrangement joins TRBV6-2 or TRBV6-3 to TRBJ2-5; 7 bases are a match to TRBD2. J was trimmed by 2 bases and V by 4 bases; bases with no gene match: 10. CDR3 length: 16 amino acids. The germline V gene has CDR1 MNHEY and CDR2 SVGEGT. CDR3 in DNA: TGTGCCAGCAGTTGGGCGCTAGCGGAGAATCAAGAGACCCAGTACTTC. Its translation is CASSWALAENQETQYF.

The chain uses TRBV19 and TRBJ2-3; TRBD2 agrees at 9 bases. CDR1 is LNHDA, CDR2 SQIVND, per germline (reference sequence). The ends lost 4 bases at V and 2 bases at J; junction bases unmatched: 10. The CDR3 covers 17 residues. The CDR3 is CASSSALGGGDTDTQYF. In DNA, the CDR3 is TGTGCCAGTAGTAGCGCCCTCGGCGGGGGGGACACAGATACGCAGTATTTT.

The rearrangement links TRBV19 to TRBJ1-5; no reliable D call. CDR3 length equals 16 residues. Trimming removed 7 bases at V and 3 bases at J, with 19 bases between. The V gene's germline CDR1 is LNHDA and CDR2 SQIVND (reference sequence). CDR3 amino acids: CASTTIKEGFNQPQHF. For the CDR3, the DNA is TGTGCCAGTACCACCATAAAGGAGGGTTTCAATCAGCCCCAGCATTTT.

The CDR3 DNA follows: TGCGCCAGCAGCTCCTCCGGGACAGCCATACCTACCACGTATGGCTACACCTTC. Encoded protein: CASSSSGTAIPTTYGYTF. The chain is built from TRBV5-1 and TRBJ1-2; TRBD1 aligns across 7 bases. Germline CDR1 reads SGHRS; CDR2 reads YFSETQ. CDR3 size: 18 residues. The ends lost 3 bases at V and 5 bases at J; junction bases unmatched: 19.

CDR3 loop: CAIRRTGGPYGYTF. The CDR3 region has the DNA TGTGCCATCAGGAGGACAGGGGGGCCGTATGGCTACACCTTC. The chain recombines TRBV10-3 with TRBJ1-2, with TRBD1 identical over 10 bases. J lost 5 bases, V lost 6 bases, and 6 bases had no gene match. Germline V gene lookup returns CDR1 ENHRY and CDR2 SYGVKD. The CDR3 runs 14 residues.

This clone has a single count. The rearrangement joins TRBV11-3 to TRBJ2-2, with D uncertain. The V and J ends lost 5 bases and 5 bases respectively, with 3 bases between them. Germline CDR1 SGHNT, CDR2 YENEEA. This CDR3 comprises 11 residues. The CDR3 DNA follows: TGTGCCAGCAGCCTGACCGGGGAGCTGTTTTTT. Translation: CASSLTGELFF. Using reference TRBV11-3 and TRBJ2-2 for the parts outside the CDR3, the full variable domain is EAGVVQSPRYKIIEKKQPVAFWCNPISGHNTLYWYLQNLGQGPELLIRYENEEAVDDSQLPKDRFSAERLKGVDSTLKIQPAELGDSAVYLCASSLTGELFFGEGSRLTVL.

The chain has TRBV4-1 and TRBJ2-3; D uncertain. The V gene lost 3 bases and the J gene lost 4 bases, with 14 bases spanning the gap. Germline V gene lookup returns CDR1 MGHRA and CDR2 YSYEKL. This CDR3 has 15 residues. The CDR3 is CASSQDSPAPDTQYF. The CDR3 DNA reads as TGCGCCAGCAGCCAGGATAGCCCCGCCCCAGATACGCAGTATTTT.

This clone was seen only a few times. The rearrangement uses TRBV7-2 and TRBJ2-7; TRBD1 might be the D (6 bases). Germline values: CDR1 SGHTA, CDR2 FQGNSA. This CDR3 region has 14 residues. Trimming pared 1 base from V and 5 bases from J, leaving 12 bases between. CDR3 region: CASSLDGTLDEQYF. The CDR3 region has the DNA TGTGCCAGCAGCTTAGACGGGACATTGGACGAGCAGTACTTC.

This chain's CDR3 is CASSPQRGVNNEQFF. CDR3 nucleotide sequence: TGTGCCAGCAGCCCTCAGCGGGGGGTAAACAATGAGCAGTTCTTC. The chain is built from TRBV7-2 and TRBJ2-1; 9 positions agree with TRBD2. V was clipped by 5 bases and J by 5 bases; unmatched bases: 7. Per germline, CDR1 SGHTA and CDR2 FQGNSA. This CDR3 comprises 15 residues.

The chain carries TRBV6-5 and TRBJ1-1; tentatively, D is TRBD1 (6 bases). Trimming pared 2 bases from V and 5 bases from J, leaving 12 bases between. From germline, CDR1 is MNHEY and CDR2 SVGAGI. The CDR3 spans 14 residues. CDR3 nucleotide sequence: TGTGCCAGCAGTTACAACCCGGACAGTACTGAAGCTTTCTTT. It translates to CASSYNPDSTEAFF.

This clone came up a few times. The chain links TRBV7-2 to TRBJ2-3, with TRBD2 identical over 8 bases. CDR1 and CDR2 (germline): SGHTA, FQGNSA. Germline trimming cut 5 bases from V and 2 bases from J; bases unmatched to any gene: 3. The CDR3 is 14 amino acids. CDR3 protein: CASSQGLVTDTQYF. The CDR3 bases are TGTGCCAGCAGCCAGGGACTAGTCACAGATACGCAGTATTTT. Full variable domain (rest looked up from reference TRBV7-2 and TRBJ2-3): GAGVSQSPSNKVTEKGKDVELRCDPISGHTALYWYRQSLGQGLEFLIYFQGNSAPDKSGLPSDRFSAERTGGSVSTLTIQRTQQEDSAVYLCASSQGLVTDTQYFGPGTRLTVL.

The CDR3 region has the DNA TGTGCCAGCAGCTGGACAGGGAGGGACTATGGCTACACCTTC. It encodes CASSWTGRDYGYTF. The chain combines TRBV11-2 with TRBJ1-2; the match to TRBD1 covers 8 bases. Germline loops: CDR1 SGHAT, CDR2 FQNNGV. V was pared by 4 bases and J by 3 bases, with 4 bases of the junction left unmatched. CDR3 size: 14 residues.

This chain uses TRBV27 with TRBJ2-1; D may be TRBD2 (6 bases). The CDR3 length is 13 residues. Germline V gene data show CDR1 as MNHEY and CDR2 as SMNVEV (reference sequence). The V and J ends lost 2 bases and 7 bases respectively, with 9 bases between them. CDR3 DNA: TGTGCCAGCAGTTTACCAGGAGGGAATGAGCAGTTCTTC. The encoded protein is CASSLPGGNEQFF.